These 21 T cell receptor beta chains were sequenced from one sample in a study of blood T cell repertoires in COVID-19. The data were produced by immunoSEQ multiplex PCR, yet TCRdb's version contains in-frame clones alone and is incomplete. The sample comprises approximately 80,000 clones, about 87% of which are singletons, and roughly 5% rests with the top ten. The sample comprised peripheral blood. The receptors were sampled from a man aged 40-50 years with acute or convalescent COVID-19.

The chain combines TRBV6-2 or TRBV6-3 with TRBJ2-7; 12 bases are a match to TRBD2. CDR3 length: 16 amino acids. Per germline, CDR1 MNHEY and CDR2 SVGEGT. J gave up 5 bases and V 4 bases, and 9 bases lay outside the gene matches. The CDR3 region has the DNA TGTGCCAGCAGTTTTCCACTAGCGGGGGGTAAGGACGAGCAGTACTTC. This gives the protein CASSFPLAGGKDEQYF.

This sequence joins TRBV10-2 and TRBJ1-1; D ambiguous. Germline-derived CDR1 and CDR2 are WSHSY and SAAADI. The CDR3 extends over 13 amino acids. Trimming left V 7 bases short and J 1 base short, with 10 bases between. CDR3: CASTPRENTEAFF. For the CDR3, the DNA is TGCGCCAGCACCCCGAGGGAGAACACTGAAGCTTTCTTT.

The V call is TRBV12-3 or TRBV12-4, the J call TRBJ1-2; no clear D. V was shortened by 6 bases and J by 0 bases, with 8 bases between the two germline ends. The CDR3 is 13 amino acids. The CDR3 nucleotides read TGTGCCAGCAGGTCTCCTACTAACTATGGCTACACCTTC. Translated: CASRSPTNYGYTF.

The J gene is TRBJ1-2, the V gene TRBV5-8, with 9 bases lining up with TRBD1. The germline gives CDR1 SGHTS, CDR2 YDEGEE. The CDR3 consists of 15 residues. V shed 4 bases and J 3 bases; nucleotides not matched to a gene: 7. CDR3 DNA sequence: TGTGCCAGCAGCCAAGGGACAGGGACCCACTATGGCTACACCTTC. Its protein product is CASSQGTGTHYGYTF.

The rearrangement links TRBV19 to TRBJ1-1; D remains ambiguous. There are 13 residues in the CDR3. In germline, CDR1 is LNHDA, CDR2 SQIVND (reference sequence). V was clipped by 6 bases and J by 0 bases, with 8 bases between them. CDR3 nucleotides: TGTGCCAGTAGGAGTTTCATGAACACTGAAGCTTTCTTT. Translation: CASRSFMNTEAFF.

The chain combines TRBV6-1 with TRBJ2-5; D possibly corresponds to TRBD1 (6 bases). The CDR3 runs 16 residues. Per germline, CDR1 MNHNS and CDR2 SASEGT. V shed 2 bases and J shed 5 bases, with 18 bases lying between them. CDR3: CASSEPQGLSWETQYF. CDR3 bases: TGTGCCAGCAGTGAACCCCAGGGGCTCTCTTGGGAGACCCAGTACTTC.

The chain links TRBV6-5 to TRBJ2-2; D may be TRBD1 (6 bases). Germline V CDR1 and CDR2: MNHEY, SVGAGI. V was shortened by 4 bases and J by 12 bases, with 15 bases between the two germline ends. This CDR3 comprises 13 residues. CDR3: CASSSSSRGKLFF. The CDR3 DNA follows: TGTGCCAGCAGTTCTAGCTCCAGGGGAAAGCTGTTTTTT.

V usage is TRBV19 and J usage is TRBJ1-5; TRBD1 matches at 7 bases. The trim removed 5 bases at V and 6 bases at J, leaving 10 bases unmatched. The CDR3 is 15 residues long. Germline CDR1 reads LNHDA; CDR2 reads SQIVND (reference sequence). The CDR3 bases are TGTGCCAGTAGTCCAAAAACAGGGGTTCGTCAGCCCCAGCATTTT. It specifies CASSPKTGVRQPQHF. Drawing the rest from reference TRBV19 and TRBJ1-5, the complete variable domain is DGGITQSPKYLFRKEGQNVTLSCEQNLNHDAMYWYRQDPGQGLRLIYYSQIVNDFQKGDIAEGYSVSREKKESFPLTVTSAQKNPTAFYLCASSPKTGVRQPQHFGDGTRLSIL.

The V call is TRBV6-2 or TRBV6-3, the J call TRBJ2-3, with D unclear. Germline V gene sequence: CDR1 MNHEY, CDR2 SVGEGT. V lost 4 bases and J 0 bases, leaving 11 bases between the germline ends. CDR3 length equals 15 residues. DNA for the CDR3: TGTGCCAGCAGTTCCCAGGCTACTAGCACAGATACGCAGTATTTT. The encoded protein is CASSSQATSTDTQYF.

The CDR3 region has the DNA TGTGCCAGCAGCTTAGCGGGCTATGCCACAGATACGCAGTATTTT. It codes for CASSLAGYATDTQYF. The genes are TRBV7-2 and TRBJ2-3; D gene unclear. This CDR3 is built from 15 residues. V lost 0 bases and J 2 bases, leaving 9 bases between the germline ends. CDR1 and CDR2 from the germline V gene are SGHTA and FQGNSA.

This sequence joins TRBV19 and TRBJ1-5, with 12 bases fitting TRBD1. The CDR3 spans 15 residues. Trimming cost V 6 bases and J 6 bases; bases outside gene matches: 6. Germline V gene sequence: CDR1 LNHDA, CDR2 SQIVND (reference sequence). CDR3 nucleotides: TGTGCCAGTAGGCCCGGGACAGGGGGCGTTCAGCCCCAGCATTTT. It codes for CASRPGTGGVQPQHF.

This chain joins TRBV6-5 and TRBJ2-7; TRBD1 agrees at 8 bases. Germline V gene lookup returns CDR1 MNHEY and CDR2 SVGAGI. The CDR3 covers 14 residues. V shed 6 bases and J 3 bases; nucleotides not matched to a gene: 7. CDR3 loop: CASRKGQDSYEQYF. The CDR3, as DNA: TGTGCCAGCAGAAAGGGACAGGACAGCTACGAGCAGTACTTC.

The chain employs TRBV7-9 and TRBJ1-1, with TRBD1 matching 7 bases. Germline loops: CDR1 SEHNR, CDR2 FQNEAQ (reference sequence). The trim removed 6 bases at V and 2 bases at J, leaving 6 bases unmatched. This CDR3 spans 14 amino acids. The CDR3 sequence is CASRHRGPNTEAFF. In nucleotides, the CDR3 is TGTGCCAGCAGACACAGGGGCCCCAACACTGAAGCTTTCTTT.

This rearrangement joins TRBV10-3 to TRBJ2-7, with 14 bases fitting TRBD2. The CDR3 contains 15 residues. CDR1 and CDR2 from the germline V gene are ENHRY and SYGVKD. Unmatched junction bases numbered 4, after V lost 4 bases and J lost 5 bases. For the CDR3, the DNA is TGTGCCATCAGTGCGGGACTAGCGGGAGTAAACGAGCAGTACTTC. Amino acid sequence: CAISAGLAGVNEQYF.

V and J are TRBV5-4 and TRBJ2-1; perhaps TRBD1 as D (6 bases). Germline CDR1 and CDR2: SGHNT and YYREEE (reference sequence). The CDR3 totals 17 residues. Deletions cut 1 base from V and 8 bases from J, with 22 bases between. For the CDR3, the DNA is TGTGCCAGCAGCTTGCCACTCAGGGGCGGATTAGTTGATGAGCAGTTCTTC. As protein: CASSLPLRGGLVDEQFF.

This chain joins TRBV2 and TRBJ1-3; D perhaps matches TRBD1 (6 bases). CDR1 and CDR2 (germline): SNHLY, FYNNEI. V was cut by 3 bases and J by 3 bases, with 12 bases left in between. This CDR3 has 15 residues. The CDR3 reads CASSELDRIGNTIYF. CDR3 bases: TGTGCCAGCAGTGAGTTGGACAGAATTGGAAACACCATATATTTT.

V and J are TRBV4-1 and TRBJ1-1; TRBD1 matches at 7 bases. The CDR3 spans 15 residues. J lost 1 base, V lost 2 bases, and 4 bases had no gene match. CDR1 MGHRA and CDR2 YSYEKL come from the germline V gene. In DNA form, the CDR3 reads TGCGCCAGCAGCCAAATACGGACAGGGAACACTGAAGCTTTCTTT. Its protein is CASSQIRTGNTEAFF.

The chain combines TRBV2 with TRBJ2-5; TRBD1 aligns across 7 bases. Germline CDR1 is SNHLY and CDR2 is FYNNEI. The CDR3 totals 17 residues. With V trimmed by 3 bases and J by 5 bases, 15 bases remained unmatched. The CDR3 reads CASSDPQTGTVAETQYF. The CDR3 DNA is TGTGCCAGCAGTGATCCTCAGACTGGGACAGTCGCTGAGACCCAGTACTTC. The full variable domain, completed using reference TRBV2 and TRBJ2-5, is EPEVTQTPSHQVTQMGQEVILRCVPISNHLYFYWYRQILGQKVEFLVSFYNNEISEKSEIFDDQFSVERPDGSNFTLKIRSTKLEDSAMYFCASSDPQTGTVAETQYFGPGTRLLVL.

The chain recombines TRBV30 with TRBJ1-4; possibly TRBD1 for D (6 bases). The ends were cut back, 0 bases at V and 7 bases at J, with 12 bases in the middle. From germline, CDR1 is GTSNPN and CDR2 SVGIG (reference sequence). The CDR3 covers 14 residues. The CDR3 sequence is CAWSVGGGAEKLFF. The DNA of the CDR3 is TGTGCCTGGAGTGTAGGCGGGGGGGCTGAAAAACTGTTTTTT.

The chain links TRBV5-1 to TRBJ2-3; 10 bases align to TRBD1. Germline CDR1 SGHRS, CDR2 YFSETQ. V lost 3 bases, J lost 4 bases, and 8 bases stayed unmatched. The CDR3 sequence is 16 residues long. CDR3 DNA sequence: TGCGCCAGCAGCTCTTGGGGACAGGGGCCCGCAGATACGCAGTATTTT. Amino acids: CASSSWGQGPADTQYF. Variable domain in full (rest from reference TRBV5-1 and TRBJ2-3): KAGVTQTPRYLIKTRGQQVTLSCSPISGHRSVSWYQQTPGQGLQFLFEYFSETQRNKGNFPGRFSGRQFSNSRSEMNVSTLELGDSALYLCASSSWGQGPADTQYFGPGTRLTVL.

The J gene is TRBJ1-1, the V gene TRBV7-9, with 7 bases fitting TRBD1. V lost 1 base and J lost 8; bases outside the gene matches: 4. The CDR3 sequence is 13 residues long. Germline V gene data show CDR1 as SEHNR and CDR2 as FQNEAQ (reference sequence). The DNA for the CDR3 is TGTGCCAGCAGCTTAGGGACAGGAGCCGAAGCTTTCTTT. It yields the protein CASSLGTGAEAFF. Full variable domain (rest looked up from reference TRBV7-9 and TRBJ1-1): DTGVSQNPRHKITKRGQNVTFRCDPISEHNRLYWYRQTLGQGPEFLTYFQNEAQLEKSRLLSDRFSAERPKGSFSTLEIQRTEQGDSAMYLCASSLGTGAEAFFGQGTRLTVV.